The present entry profiles one TCR beta chain with its context. Its target is unknown. The PCR was carried out with 60 Vbeta primers and 13 Jbeta primers. Authors' methods: As a later analysis found, there were roughly 80 million unique TCR beta chains, of which around 10 million were shared. Clones were sequenced by immunoSEQ multiplex PCR, and TCRdb holds only the in-frame ones, with some missing. The DNA was the basis for D and trimming; V, J and clone size are from that table. The sample shows some 180,000 clones, 70% to 85% of them seen only once. The source of the sample is a study of cytomegalovirus exposure and HLA in healthy donors. Study outcomes and limitations: For cytomegalovirus status, the classifier reportedly gave diagnoses with high specificity and sensitivity. Later analysis demonstrated an association between a missense DCLRE1C variant and TCR beta V- and J-gene trimming.

Healthy people donating bone marrow made up the donors. Trimming took off 2 bases at V and 4 bases at J, with 9 bases between the two ends. The length of the CDR3 is 14 residues. Germline V CDR1 and CDR2: MNHNS, SASEGT. This receptor was identified in a girl aged 2 to 9 in good health and CMV-seropositive. The rearrangement joins TRBV6-1 to TRBJ1-3; possibly TRBD1 for D (5 bases). Sequencing input: PBMCs. CDR3 sequence reads: CASSEQGLGNTIYF. The CDR3 nucleotides read TGTGCCAGCAGTGAACAGGGTCTCGGAAACACCATATATTTT.